This T cell receptor beta chain was sequenced for a study of early T cells in non-severe SARS-CoV-2 infection. TCRdb recomputed calls from the 5' RACE reads with MiXCR, one row per CDR3 protein. The sample yields more than 90,000 distinct CDR3 sequences, 11% seen once. This CDR3 has 18 residues. Source material: whole blood. This sequence was found in an adult who was a healthcare worker with PCR-confirmed SARS-CoV-2 infection or an uninfected control (not recorded which). The chain recombines TRBV21-1 with TRBJ2-3; the table's D call of TRBD2 was not tested on the DNA. TRBV21-1 is a pseudogene segment. The CDR3 region has the DNA TGTGCCAGCAGCAAGGTTGGGTTCCGGAGGAGATCCACAGATACGCAGTATTTT. This gives the protein CASSKVGFRRRSTDTQYF.